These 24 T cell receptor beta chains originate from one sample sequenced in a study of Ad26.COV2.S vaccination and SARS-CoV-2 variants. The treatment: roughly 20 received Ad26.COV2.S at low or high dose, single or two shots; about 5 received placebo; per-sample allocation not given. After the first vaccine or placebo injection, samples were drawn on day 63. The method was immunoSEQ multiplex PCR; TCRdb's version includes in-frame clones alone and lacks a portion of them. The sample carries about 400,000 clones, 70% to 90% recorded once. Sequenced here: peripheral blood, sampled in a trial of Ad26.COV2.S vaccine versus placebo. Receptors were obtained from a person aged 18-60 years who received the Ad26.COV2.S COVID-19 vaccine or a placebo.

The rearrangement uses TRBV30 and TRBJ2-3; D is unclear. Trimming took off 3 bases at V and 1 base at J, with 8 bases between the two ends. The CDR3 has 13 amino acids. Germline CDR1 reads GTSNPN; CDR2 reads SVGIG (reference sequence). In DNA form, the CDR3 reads TGTGCCTGGAGGTTGACGGGCACAGATACGCAGTATTTT. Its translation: CAWRLTGTDTQYF.

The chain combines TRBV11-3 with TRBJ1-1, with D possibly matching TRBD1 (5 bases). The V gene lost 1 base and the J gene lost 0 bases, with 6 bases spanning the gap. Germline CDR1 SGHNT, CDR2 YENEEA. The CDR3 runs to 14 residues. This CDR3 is CASSLGGLNTEAFF. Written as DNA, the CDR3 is TGTGCCAGCAGCTTAGGGGGCCTGAACACTGAAGCTTTCTTT.

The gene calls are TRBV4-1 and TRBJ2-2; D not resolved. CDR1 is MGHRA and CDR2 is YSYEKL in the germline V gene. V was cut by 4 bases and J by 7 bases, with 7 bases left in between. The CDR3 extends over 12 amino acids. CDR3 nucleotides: TGCGCCAGCAGCCGAGCAGGCGGGGAGCTGTTTTTT. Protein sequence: CASSRAGGELFF.

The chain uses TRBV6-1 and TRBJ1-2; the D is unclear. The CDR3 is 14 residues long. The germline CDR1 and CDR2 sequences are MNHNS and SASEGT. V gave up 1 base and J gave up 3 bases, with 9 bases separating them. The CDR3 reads CASSEGTSHYGYTF. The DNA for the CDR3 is TGTGCCAGCAGTGAAGGGACGTCTCACTATGGCTACACCTTC.

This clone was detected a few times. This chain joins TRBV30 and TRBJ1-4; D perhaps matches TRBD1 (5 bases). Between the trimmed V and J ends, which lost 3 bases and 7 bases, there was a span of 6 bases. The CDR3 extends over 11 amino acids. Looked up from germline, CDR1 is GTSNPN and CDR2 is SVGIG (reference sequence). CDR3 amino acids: CAWRRGEKLFF. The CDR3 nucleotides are TGTGCCTGGAGAAGGGGTGAAAAACTGTTTTTT.

The CDR3 DNA sequence: TGTGCCAGCAGTTTATCTCCGGCAGGGGGGCATGAGCAGTTCTTC. Protein sequence: CASSLSPAGGHEQFF. The V call is TRBV27, the J call TRBJ2-1, with a possible D match to TRBD1 (7 bases). Trimming took 0 bases from V and 8 from J, leaving 14 bases between them. In germline, CDR1 is MNHEY, CDR2 SMNVEV (reference sequence). The CDR3 runs 15 residues.

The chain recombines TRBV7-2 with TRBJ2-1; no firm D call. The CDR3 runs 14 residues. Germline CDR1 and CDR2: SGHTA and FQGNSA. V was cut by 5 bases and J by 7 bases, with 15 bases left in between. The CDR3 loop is CASSLDAPRNEQFF. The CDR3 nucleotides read TGTGCCAGCAGCCTAGATGCCCCGAGGAATGAGCAGTTCTTC.

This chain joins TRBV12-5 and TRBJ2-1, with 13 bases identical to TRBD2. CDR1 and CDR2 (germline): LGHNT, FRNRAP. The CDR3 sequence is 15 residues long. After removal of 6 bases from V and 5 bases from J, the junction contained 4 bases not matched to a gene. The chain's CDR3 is CASGPGLAGNNEQFF. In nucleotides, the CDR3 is TGTGCTAGTGGACCGGGACTAGCGGGGAACAATGAGCAGTTCTTC. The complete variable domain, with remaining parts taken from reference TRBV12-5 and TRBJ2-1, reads DARVTQTPRHKVTEMGQEVTMRCQPILGHNTVFWYRQTMMQGLELLAYFRNRAPLDDSGMPKDRFSAEMPDATLATLKIQPSEPRDSAVYFCASGPGLAGNNEQFFGPGTRLTVL.

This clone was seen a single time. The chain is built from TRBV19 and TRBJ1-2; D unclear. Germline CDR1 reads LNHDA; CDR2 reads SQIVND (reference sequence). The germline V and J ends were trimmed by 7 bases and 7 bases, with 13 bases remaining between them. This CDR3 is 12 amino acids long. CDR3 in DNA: TGTGCCAGTAACCTCCGGGCAGGTGGCTACACCTTC. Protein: CASNLRAGGYTF.

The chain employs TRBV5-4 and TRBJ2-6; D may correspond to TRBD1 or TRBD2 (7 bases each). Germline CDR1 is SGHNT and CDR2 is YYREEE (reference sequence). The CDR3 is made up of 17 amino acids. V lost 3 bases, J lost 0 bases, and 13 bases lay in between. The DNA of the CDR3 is TGTGCCAGCAGCTCGGGGGGACAGCGCTCTGGGGCCAACGTCCTGACTTTC. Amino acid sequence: CASSSGGQRSGANVLTF.

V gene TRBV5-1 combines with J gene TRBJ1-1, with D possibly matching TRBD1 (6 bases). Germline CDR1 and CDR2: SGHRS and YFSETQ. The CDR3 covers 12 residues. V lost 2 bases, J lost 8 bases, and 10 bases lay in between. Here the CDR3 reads CASSLGQTEAFF. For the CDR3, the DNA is TGCGCCAGCAGCTTAGGACAGACAGAAGCTTTCTTT.

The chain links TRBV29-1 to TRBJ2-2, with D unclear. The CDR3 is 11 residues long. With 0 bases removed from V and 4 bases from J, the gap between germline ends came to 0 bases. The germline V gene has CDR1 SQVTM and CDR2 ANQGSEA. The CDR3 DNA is TGCAGCGTTGAAGACACCGGGGAGCTGTTTTTT. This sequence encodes CSVEDTGELFF.

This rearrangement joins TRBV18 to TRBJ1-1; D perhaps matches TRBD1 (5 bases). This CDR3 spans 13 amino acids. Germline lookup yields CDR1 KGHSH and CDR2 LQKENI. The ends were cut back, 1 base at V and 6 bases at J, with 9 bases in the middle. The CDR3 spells CASSPQQGSEAFF. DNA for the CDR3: TGTGCCAGCTCACCACAGCAGGGATCTGAAGCTTTCTTT. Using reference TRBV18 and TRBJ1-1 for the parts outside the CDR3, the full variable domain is NAGVMQNPRHLVRRRGQEARLRCSPMKGHSHVYWYRQLPEEGLKFMVYLQKENIIDESGMPKERFSAEFPKEGPSILRIQQVVRGDSAAYFCASSPQQGSEAFFGQGTRLTVV.

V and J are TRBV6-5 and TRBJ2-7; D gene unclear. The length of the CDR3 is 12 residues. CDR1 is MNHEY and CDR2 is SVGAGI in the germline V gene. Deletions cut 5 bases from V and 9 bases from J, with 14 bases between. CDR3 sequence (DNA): TGTGCCAGCAGTACCCCCCCCAGCCGGCAGTACTTC. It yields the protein CASSTPPSRQYF.

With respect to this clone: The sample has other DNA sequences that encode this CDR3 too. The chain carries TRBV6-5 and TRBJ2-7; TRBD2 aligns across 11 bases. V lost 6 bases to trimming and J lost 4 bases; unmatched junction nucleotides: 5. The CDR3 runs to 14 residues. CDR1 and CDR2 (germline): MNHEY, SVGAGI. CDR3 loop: CASSLGLAGYEQYF. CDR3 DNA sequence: TGTGCCAGCAGCCTTGGACTAGCGGGTTACGAGCAGTACTTC.

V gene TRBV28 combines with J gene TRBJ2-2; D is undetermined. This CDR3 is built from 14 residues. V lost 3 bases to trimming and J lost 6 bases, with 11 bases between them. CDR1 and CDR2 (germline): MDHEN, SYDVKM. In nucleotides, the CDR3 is TGTGCCAGCAGTTTGTACCAGAAGCCCGGGGAGCTGTTTTTT. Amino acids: CASSLYQKPGELFF.

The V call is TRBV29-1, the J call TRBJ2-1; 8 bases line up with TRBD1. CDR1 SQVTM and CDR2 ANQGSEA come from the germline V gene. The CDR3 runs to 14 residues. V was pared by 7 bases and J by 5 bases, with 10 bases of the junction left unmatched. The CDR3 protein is CSAGRDRQNNEQFF. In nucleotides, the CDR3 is TGCAGCGCAGGCCGGGACAGGCAAAACAATGAGCAGTTCTTC.

The CDR3 bases are TGTGCCAGCAGCCGTGGAGGGGTGTACACCGGGGAGCTGTTTTTT. Translation: CASSRGGVYTGELFF. The chain recombines TRBV14 with TRBJ2-2; tentative D call: TRBD2 (6 bases). Germline V CDR1 and CDR2: SGHDN, FVKESK. Trimming cost V 4 bases and J 3 bases, with 12 bases left between them. This CDR3 is 15 amino acids long. The full variable domain, with the rest looked up from reference TRBV14 and TRBJ2-2, is EAGVTQFPSHSVIEKGQTVTLRCDPISGHDNLYWYRRVMGKEIKFLLHFVKESKQDESGMPNNRFLAERTGGTYSTLKVQPAELEDSGVYFCASSRGGVYTGELFFGEGSRLTVL.

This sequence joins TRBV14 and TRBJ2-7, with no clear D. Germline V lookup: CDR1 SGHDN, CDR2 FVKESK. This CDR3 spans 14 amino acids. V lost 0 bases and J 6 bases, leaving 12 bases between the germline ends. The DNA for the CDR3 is TGTGCCAGCAGCCAAGAATTCCGAAATGGCGAGCAGTACTTC. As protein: CASSQEFRNGEQYF.

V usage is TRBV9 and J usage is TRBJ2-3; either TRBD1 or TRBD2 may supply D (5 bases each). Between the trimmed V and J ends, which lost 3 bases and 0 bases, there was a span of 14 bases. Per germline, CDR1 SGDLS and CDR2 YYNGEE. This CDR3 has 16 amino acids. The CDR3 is CASSEGPGQSTDTQYF. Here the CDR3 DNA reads TGTGCCAGCAGCGAGGGACCGGGGCAGAGCACAGATACGCAGTATTTT.

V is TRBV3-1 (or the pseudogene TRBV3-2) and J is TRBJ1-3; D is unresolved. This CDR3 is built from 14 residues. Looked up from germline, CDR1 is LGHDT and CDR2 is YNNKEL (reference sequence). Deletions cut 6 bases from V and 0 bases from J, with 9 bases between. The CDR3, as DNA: TGTGCCAGCAGGGGGTTGAACTCTGGAAACACCATATATTTT. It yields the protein CASRGLNSGNTIYF.

The chain's CDR3 is CASNPRDRGPGYTF. The CDR3 region has the DNA TGTGCCAGCAATCCGAGGGACAGGGGGCCTGGCTACACCTTC. The chain combines TRBV6-5 with TRBJ1-2; TRBD1 agrees at 12 bases. The CDR3 consists of 14 residues. Germline-derived CDR1 and CDR2 are MNHEY and SVGAGI. The junction had 7 bases not matched to a gene; V was cut back by 7 bases and J by 7 bases.

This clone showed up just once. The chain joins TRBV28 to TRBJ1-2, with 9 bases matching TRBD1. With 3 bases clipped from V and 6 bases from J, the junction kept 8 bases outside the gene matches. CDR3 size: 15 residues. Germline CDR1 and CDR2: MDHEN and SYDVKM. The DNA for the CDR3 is TGTGCCAGCAGTTTCCGGGACAGGGAATTACATGGCTACACCTTC. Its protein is CASSFRDRELHGYTF.

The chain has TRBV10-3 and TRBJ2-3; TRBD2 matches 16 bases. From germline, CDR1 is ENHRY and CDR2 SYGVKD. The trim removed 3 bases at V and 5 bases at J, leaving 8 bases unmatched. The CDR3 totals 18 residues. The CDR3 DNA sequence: TGTGCCATCAGTGATTCCGGGACTAGCGGGAGGGCCCTAGATACGCAGTATTTT. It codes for CAISDSGTSGRALDTQYF.